The 32 T cell receptor beta chains given below trace back to one sample, sequenced in a study of blood T cell repertoires in COVID-19. Here immunoSEQ multiplex PCR was the method, and the copy in TCRdb shows in-frame clones only, minus some. The table includes some 130,000 clones, 88% detected once. The sample was peripheral blood. The origin of the receptors is a man over 45 with acute or convalescent COVID-19.

The sample holds one count of this clone. In nucleotides, the CDR3 is TGTGCCAGCAGCGAACAGGGGGAATCGCCCCTCCACTTT. This sequence encodes CASSEQGESPLHF. The rearrangement joins TRBV9 to TRBJ1-6; 8 positions agree with TRBD1. Losses at the gene ends were 3 bases for V and 13 bases for J; bases not matched to a gene: 6. The CDR3 sequence is 13 residues long. CDR1 and CDR2 from the germline V gene are SGDLS and YYNGEE.

This chain joins TRBV5-4 and TRBJ1-3; unclear D gene. CDR1 and CDR2 (germline): SGHNT, YYREEE (reference sequence). The CDR3 covers 14 residues. Trimming took 2 bases from V and 0 from J, leaving 6 bases between them. The CDR3 spells CASSLTVSGNTIYF. The CDR3, as DNA: TGTGCCAGCAGCTTAACAGTCTCTGGAAACACCATATATTTT.

The rearrangement uses TRBV6-5 and TRBJ1-6, with 7 positions matching TRBD1. CDR1 and CDR2 (germline): MNHEY, SVGAGI. This CDR3 is 15 amino acids long. The J segment lost 7 bases and the V segment lost 4 bases, leaving 7 bases of the junction unmatched. The CDR3 region is CASSFRTGLNSPLHF. DNA of the CDR3: TGTGCCAGCAGTTTCAGGACAGGCCTAAATTCACCCCTCCACTTT.

The chain links TRBV12-3 or TRBV12-4 to TRBJ1-1; D remains ambiguous. Trimming left V 3 bases short and J 5 bases short, with 10 bases between. This CDR3 has 13 amino acids. In DNA form, the CDR3 reads TGTGCCAGCAGTTTGGTTGCTCGGACTGAAGCTTTCTTT. Its protein product is CASSLVARTEAFF.

The CDR3 DNA reads as TGTGCCAGTAGTACCACCCCGGACAGGGACTATGGCTACACCTTC. This translates into CASSTTPDRDYGYTF. J is TRBJ1-2 and V is TRBV19; the match to TRBD1 covers 8 bases. This CDR3 has 15 amino acids. CDR1 LNHDA and CDR2 SQIVND come from the germline V gene (reference sequence). V shed 4 bases, J shed 3 bases, and the junction held 7 bases outside the gene matches.

The J gene is TRBJ1-1, the V gene TRBV29-1; weak D call: TRBD1 (5 bases). The V and J ends lost 5 bases and 3 bases respectively, with 22 bases between them. The CDR3 covers 16 residues. CDR1 is SQVTM and CDR2 is ANQGSEA in the germline V gene. As DNA, the CDR3 is TGCAGCGTTAAAGGAGTGGGGTCAGCGGGGGACACTGAAGCTTTCTTT. This translates into CSVKGVGSAGDTEAFF.

This rearrangement joins TRBV12-3 or TRBV12-4 to TRBJ1-2; the match to TRBD1 covers 7 bases. CDR3 length: 13 residues. The J segment lost 7 bases and the V segment lost 6 bases, leaving 8 bases of the junction unmatched. The CDR3 DNA is TGTGCCAGCAGCGTCACTACAGGGGTTGGCTACACCTTC. This codes for CASSVTTGVGYTF.

V usage is TRBV20-1 and J usage is TRBJ1-5, with TRBD1 matching over 7 bases. With V trimmed by 3 bases and J by 3 bases, 11 bases remained unmatched. This CDR3 spans 16 amino acids. CDR1 DFQATT and CDR2 SNEGSKA come from the germline V gene (reference sequence). This CDR3 is CSASPATGMFNQPQHF. CDR3 nucleotides: TGCAGTGCTAGTCCCGCGACAGGGATGTTCAATCAGCCCCAGCATTTT.

The chain uses TRBV2 and TRBJ2-7; 10 bases line up with TRBD1. CDR3 length: 13 amino acids. Unmatched junction bases numbered 7, after V lost 8 bases and J lost 6 bases. Germline V lookup: CDR1 SNHLY, CDR2 FYNNEI. Here the CDR3 reads CASQGTGEGEQYF. The CDR3 DNA sequence: TGTGCCAGCCAAGGGACAGGGGAAGGCGAGCAGTACTTC.

The chain links TRBV10-3 to TRBJ2-1, with TRBD2 matching 13 bases. The length of the CDR3 is 17 residues. V shed 3 bases, J shed 6 bases, and the junction held 8 bases outside the gene matches. From germline, CDR1 is ENHRY and CDR2 SYGVKD. The CDR3 DNA reads as TGTGCCATCAGTGAAAAGTTCCGGACTAGCGGGAGCAATGAGCAGTTCTTC. This gives the protein CAISEKFRTSGSNEQFF.

The J gene is TRBJ2-1, the V gene TRBV7-2, with TRBD2 identical over 7 bases. J was trimmed by 3 bases and V by 2 bases; bases with no gene match: 7. The CDR3 totals 16 residues. The germline gives CDR1 SGHTA, CDR2 FQGNSA. CDR3 DNA: TGTGCCAGCAGCTTAAGTCTGTGGGAGGGCTACAATGAGCAGTTCTTC. It specifies CASSLSLWEGYNEQFF.

V gene TRBV5-1 combines with J gene TRBJ1-4; 7 nucleotides agree with TRBD1. From germline, CDR1 is SGHRS and CDR2 YFSETQ. With 4 bases clipped from V and 8 bases from J, the junction kept 11 bases outside the gene matches. CDR3 length equals 15 residues. CDR3: CASSIQGFGGEKLFF. CDR3 coding DNA: TGCGCCAGCAGCATACAGGGGTTCGGGGGAGAAAAACTGTTTTTT.

This rearrangement joins TRBV4-1 to TRBJ2-7; no definite D call. Trimming pared 2 bases from V and 5 bases from J, leaving 16 bases between. This CDR3 comprises 15 residues. From germline, CDR1 is MGHRA and CDR2 YSYEKL. The chain's CDR3 is CASSQTLISSHEQYF. The CDR3 nucleotides read TGCGCCAGCAGCCAAACCCTGATTAGTTCCCACGAGCAGTACTTC.

This sequence joins TRBV7-2 and TRBJ2-6, with D perhaps TRBD1 (6 bases). The CDR3 consists of 16 residues. The V and J ends lost 0 bases and 1 base respectively, with 7 bases between them. Germline CDR1 and CDR2: SGHTA and FQGNSA. The CDR3 sequence: CASSLATGSGANVLTF. The CDR3 DNA reads TGTGCCAGCAGCTTAGCCACAGGGTCTGGGGCCAACGTCCTGACTTTC.

This sequence joins TRBV27 and TRBJ1-5, with D maybe TRBD1 (6 bases). V lost 6 bases and J 3 bases, leaving 18 bases between the germline ends. Looked up from germline, CDR1 is MNHEY and CDR2 is SMNVEV (reference sequence). This CDR3 has 16 amino acids. The CDR3 nucleotides read TGTGCCAGCAGGCCCCAGAGGGGGGGCAACAATCAGCCCCAGCATTTT. It codes for CASRPQRGGNNQPQHF.

The V call is TRBV6-5, the J call TRBJ2-1, with D perhaps TRBD1 (6 bases). CDR3 length: 16 amino acids. Trimming took off 2 bases at V and 8 bases at J, with 19 bases between the two ends. Looked up from germline, CDR1 is MNHEY and CDR2 is SVGAGI. In DNA, the CDR3 is TGTGCCAGCAGTTACGTTGGGGGCTCAGAGCGTGATGAGCAGTTCTTC. This codes for CASSYVGGSERDEQFF.

The chain carries TRBV7-2 and TRBJ2-7; D is uncertain. The CDR3 has 13 residues. Germline lookup yields CDR1 SGHTA and CDR2 FQGNSA. The V end lost 5 bases, the J end lost 3 bases, and 11 bases lay between the germline ends. CDR3 coding DNA: TGTGCCAGCAGCGTGGCCGTCTTCTACGAGCAGTACTTC. It specifies CASSVAVFYEQYF.

V usage is TRBV6-5 and J usage is TRBJ1-2; D not resolved. Looked up from germline, CDR1 is MNHEY and CDR2 is SVGAGI. The CDR3 is made up of 13 amino acids. Trimming stripped 0 bases from V and 8 bases from J, with 10 bases between. CDR3 sequence reads: CASSYSSGGGYTF. The CDR3 DNA is TGTGCCAGCAGTTACTCTTCAGGTGGAGGCTACACCTTC.

The chain uses TRBV24-1 and TRBJ1-2, with 9 bases aligning to TRBD1. J lost 5 bases, V lost 2 bases, and 8 bases had no gene match. Germline CDR1 and CDR2: KGHDR and SFDVKD. This CDR3 has 16 amino acids. The CDR3 DNA reads as TGTGCCACCAGTGATTCAGGGACAGGGAATGTTTATGGCTACACCTTC. Amino acids: CATSDSGTGNVYGYTF.

This chain connects TRBV7-8 to TRBJ1-4; weak D call: TRBD1 (6 bases). With 1 base removed from V and 5 bases from J, the gap between germline ends came to 11 bases. Germline CDR1 is SGHVS and CDR2 is FQNEAQ. This CDR3 region has 15 residues. The CDR3 protein is CASSLVRGLNEKLFF. In nucleotides, the CDR3 is TGTGCCAGCAGCTTAGTGCGGGGGCTGAATGAAAAACTGTTTTTT.

The chain couples TRBV3-1 (or the pseudogene TRBV3-2) to TRBJ1-1; a possible D gene is TRBD1 (6 bases). The CDR3 extends over 15 amino acids. Germline V gene lookup returns CDR1 LGHDT and CDR2 YNNKEL (reference sequence). With 4 bases removed from V and 5 bases from J, the gap between germline ends came to 17 bases. Here the CDR3 DNA reads TGTGCCAGCAGCCCACTCCGGGGGGGGGCTACTGAAGCTTTCTTT. The encoded protein is CASSPLRGGATEAFF.

The chain is built from TRBV2 and TRBJ2-1; no firm D call. The germline V gene has CDR1 SNHLY and CDR2 FYNNEI. Trimming took off 6 bases at V and 14 bases at J, with 14 bases between the two ends. CDR3 length: 11 residues. The CDR3 loop reads CASSDERVEFF. CDR3 bases: TGTGCCAGCAGCGATGAGAGAGTCGAGTTCTTC.

The rearrangement uses TRBV2 and TRBJ2-1; TRBD2 aligns across 9 bases. V was clipped by 5 bases and J by 6 bases; unmatched bases: 11. This CDR3 spans 16 amino acids. CDR1 and CDR2 (germline): SNHLY, FYNNEI. The chain's CDR3 is CASSFLAGVWINEQFF. The CDR3 DNA is TGTGCCAGCAGTTTCTTAGCGGGAGTCTGGATCAATGAGCAGTTCTTC.

V gene TRBV3-1 (or the pseudogene TRBV3-2) combines with J gene TRBJ1-3; weak D call: TRBD1 (6 bases). The V gene's germline CDR1 is LGHDT and CDR2 YNNKEL (reference sequence). Trimming left V 5 bases short and J 0 bases short, with 14 bases between. The CDR3 is 16 amino acids. CDR3 region: CASSSDGTLSGNTIYF. The CDR3, as DNA: TGTGCCAGCAGCTCGGACGGGACACTCTCTGGAAACACCATATATTTT.

The V gene is TRBV6-6, the J gene TRBJ1-2, with a possible D match to TRBD1 (6 bases). The ends were cut back, 2 bases at V and 9 bases at J, with 22 bases in the middle. CDR3 length equals 16 residues. Germline loops: CDR1 MNHNY, CDR2 SVGAGI (reference sequence). CDR3 sequence: CASSYPRIGQLYSYTF. The CDR3 bases are TGTGCCAGCAGTTACCCTCGAATAGGACAGTTATATAGCTACACCTTC.

The chain employs TRBV29-1 and TRBJ1-1; D perhaps matches TRBD1 (6 bases). The CDR3 length is 15 residues. Germline V gene data show CDR1 as SQVTM and CDR2 as ANQGSEA. V was shortened by 1 base and J by 1 base, with 13 bases between the two germline ends. CDR3 in amino acids: CSVEGVRGKNTEAFF. In DNA, the CDR3 is TGCAGCGTTGAAGGAGTGAGGGGGAAGAACACTGAAGCTTTCTTT.

A few counts support this clone. This chain connects TRBV7-9 to TRBJ2-1; 9 bases line up with TRBD2. The CDR3 contains 13 residues. The ends lost 10 bases at V and 2 bases at J; junction bases unmatched: 3. Germline lookup yields CDR1 SEHNR and CDR2 FQNEAQ (reference sequence). CDR3 sequence (DNA): TGTGCCACCCTAGCGGGGACCTACAATGAGCAGTTCTTC. This gives the protein CATLAGTYNEQFF.

V gene TRBV7-8 combines with J gene TRBJ1-4; possible D gene TRBD1, 6 bases. The CDR3 contains 16 residues. Germline assignment: CDR1 SGHVS and CDR2 FQNEAQ. V lost 4 bases to trimming and J lost 1 base, with 13 bases between them. The CDR3 DNA reads as TGTGCCAGCAGCTCCGGGACAACCCTAACTAATGAAAAACTGTTTTTT. It codes for CASSSGTTLTNEKLFF.

The J gene is TRBJ1-3, the V gene TRBV7-6, with D possibly being TRBD1 (5 bases). The CDR3 extends over 16 amino acids. Germline lookup yields CDR1 SGHVS and CDR2 FNYEAQ. V dropped 4 bases and J dropped 2 bases, with 15 bases sitting between them. The CDR3 reads CASSSGDASAGNTIYF. The CDR3 DNA sequence: TGTGCCAGCAGCTCGGGGGACGCAAGTGCTGGAAACACCATATATTTT.

The rearrangement links TRBV5-4 to TRBJ1-6; D unclear. V dropped 0 bases and J dropped 2 bases, with 9 bases sitting between them. The CDR3 consists of 16 residues. Germline-derived CDR1 and CDR2 are SGHNT and YYREEE (reference sequence). The CDR3 loop reads CASSLGGAAYNSPLHF. For the CDR3, the DNA is TGTGCCAGCAGCTTGGGGGGAGCGGCCTATAATTCACCCCTCCACTTT.

The J gene is TRBJ2-7, the V gene TRBV18; TRBD1 matches 9 bases. The germline gives CDR1 KGHSH, CDR2 LQKENI. V lost 5 bases to trimming and J lost 6 bases; unmatched junction nucleotides: 5. The CDR3 length is 13 residues. The CDR3 nucleotides read TGTGCCAGCTCATGGGACAGGGTGAGCGAGCAGTACTTC. Encoded protein: CASSWDRVSEQYF.

The genes are TRBV24-1 and TRBJ2-7; 9 bases match TRBD1. Germline V gene data show CDR1 as KGHDR and CDR2 as SFDVKD. The CDR3 spans 15 residues. Trimming cost V 3 bases and J 5 bases; bases outside gene matches: 7. This CDR3 is CATSDPQGAMHEQYF. The CDR3 nucleotides are TGTGCCACCAGTGATCCACAGGGGGCAATGCACGAGCAGTACTTC.